A single sample is the source of the 7 T cell receptor beta chains below, sequenced in a study of CD8 T cells in Susac syndrome. RNA amounts of about 0.5 to 1 ug underwent reverse transcription with random hexamers. TCRdb fed the immunoSEQ multiplex PCR reads into MiXCR, producing one record per CDR3 protein. The table includes some 190,000 distinct CDR3 sequences, about 95% detected once. The sample comprised CD4+ T cells from PBMCs. These receptors were collected from a human donor with Susac syndrome.

V gene TRBV5-1 combines with J gene TRBJ1-2; D may be TRBD1 (5 bases). This CDR3 is built from 15 residues. Germline CDR1 is SGHRS and CDR2 is YFSETQ. The germline V and J ends were trimmed by 5 bases and 6 bases, with 20 bases remaining between them. The CDR3 loop is CASSRQEVIGDGYTF. The CDR3 nucleotides read TGCGCCAGCAGTCGGCAGGAGGTAATAGGGGATGGCTACACCTTC.

The V gene is TRBV18, the J gene TRBJ1-5; D gene uncertain. The CDR3 consists of 13 residues. The germline gives CDR1 KGHSH, CDR2 LQKENI. Trimming took off 4 bases at V and 9 bases at J, with 13 bases between the two ends. CDR3 in amino acids: CASSLGPGGPQHF. As DNA, the CDR3 is TGTGCCAGCTCACTCGGACCCGGTGGGCCCCAGCATTTT.

This chain connects TRBV25-1 to TRBJ2-2, with unresolved D. V lost 8 bases and J lost 3, with 16 bases in between. Per germline, CDR1 MGHDK and CDR2 SYGVNS. The CDR3 runs to 15 residues. CDR3 loop: CASAPLAGYTGELFF. In DNA form, the CDR3 reads TGTGCCAGCGCGCCGTTGGCAGGTTACACCGGGGAGCTGTTTTTT.

The chain employs TRBV3-1 and TRBJ2-5, with 9 bases lining up with TRBD2. The germline gives CDR1 LGHDT, CDR2 YNNKEL (reference sequence). The J segment lost 3 bases and the V segment lost 0 bases, leaving 8 bases of the junction unmatched. The CDR3 extends over 17 amino acids. In DNA form, the CDR3 reads TGTGCCAGCAGCCAAGATTACGGGACTAGCTCCGAAGAGACCCAGTACTTC. Encoded protein: CASSQDYGTSSEETQYF.

The rearrangement uses TRBV4-3 and TRBJ1-1; unclear D gene. The ends were cut back, 3 bases at V and 7 bases at J, with 12 bases in the middle. There are 13 residues in the CDR3. Germline CDR1 and CDR2: LGHNA and YSLEER. CDR3 bases: TGCGCCAGCAGCCACGCAATCTATGGTGAAGCTTTCTTT. This translates into CASSHAIYGEAFF.

V gene TRBV7-3 combines with J gene TRBJ2-3, with a weak D call TRBD2 (5 bases). Germline V gene sequence: CDR1 SGHTA, CDR2 FQGTGA. The CDR3 runs to 14 residues. The ends were cut back, 2 bases at V and 6 bases at J, with 12 bases in the middle. The CDR3 region has the DNA TGTGCCAGCAGCTTAGACCTAGCTGGGGATACGCAGTATTTT. Amino acid sequence: CASSLDLAGDTQYF. The whole variable domain, remainder taken from reference TRBV7-3 and TRBJ2-3, is GAGVSQTPSNKVTEKGKYVELRCDPISGHTALYWYRQSLGQGPEFLIYFQGTGAADDSGLPNDRFFAVRPEGSVSTLKIQRTERGDSAVYLCASSLDLAGDTQYFGPGTRLTVL.

This rearrangement joins TRBV10-3 to TRBJ1-4; D is unclear. CDR1 is ENHRY and CDR2 is SYGVKD in the germline V gene. This CDR3 has 15 amino acids. Trimming stripped 10 bases from V and 1 base from J, with 16 bases between. In DNA form, the CDR3 reads TGTGCCACCCGGTCTAGGGTAGAAACTAATGAAAAACTGTTTTTT. The encoded protein is CATRSRVETNEKLFF.